The T cell receptor (beta chain) under discussion was sequenced for a study of shared clonotypes between healthy human individuals. Study-level background: Plates per donor: three CD4 naive, three CD4 memory, two CD8 naive, one CD8 memory. General study findings and limits: Naive CD4 clonotype sharing across several donors was approximately 5%. Larger estimated richness was generally seen in naive subsets than in memory subsets.

At the deep level, the assay was run. Produced via immunoSEQ multiplex PCR; TCRdb's table is partial and in-frame only. The sample shows about 2,500,000 clones, roughly 92% of them seen only once. With regard to this clone: As yet, its antigen is unknown.

Between the trimmed V and J ends, which lost 2 bases and 3 bases, there was a span of 14 bases. This CDR3 has 16 residues. The germline CDR1 and CDR2 sequences are KGHSH and LQKENI. This sequence was found in a man younger than 30 in good health. The chain carries TRBV18 and TRBJ1-5, with D possibly being TRBD1 (6 bases). Sequencing was carried out using naive CD4+ T cells sorted from blood. Subset described: CD45RA+ positively selected. The CDR3 DNA sequence: TGTGCCAGCTCACCAACAGGGAGGGTAGCCAATCAGCCCCAGCATTTT. This translates into CASSPTGRVANQPQHF.